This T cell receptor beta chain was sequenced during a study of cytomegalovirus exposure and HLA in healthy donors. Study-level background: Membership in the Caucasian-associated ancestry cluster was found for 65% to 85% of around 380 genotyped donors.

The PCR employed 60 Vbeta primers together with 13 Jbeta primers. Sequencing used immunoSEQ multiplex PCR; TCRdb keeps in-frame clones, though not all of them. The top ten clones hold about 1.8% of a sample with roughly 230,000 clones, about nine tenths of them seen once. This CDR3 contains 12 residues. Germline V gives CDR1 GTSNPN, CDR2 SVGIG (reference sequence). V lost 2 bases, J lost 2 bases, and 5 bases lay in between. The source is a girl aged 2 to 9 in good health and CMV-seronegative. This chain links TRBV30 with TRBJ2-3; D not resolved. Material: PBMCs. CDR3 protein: CAWSPDTDTQYF. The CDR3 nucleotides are TGTGCCTGGAGTCCAGACACAGATACGCAGTATTTT.